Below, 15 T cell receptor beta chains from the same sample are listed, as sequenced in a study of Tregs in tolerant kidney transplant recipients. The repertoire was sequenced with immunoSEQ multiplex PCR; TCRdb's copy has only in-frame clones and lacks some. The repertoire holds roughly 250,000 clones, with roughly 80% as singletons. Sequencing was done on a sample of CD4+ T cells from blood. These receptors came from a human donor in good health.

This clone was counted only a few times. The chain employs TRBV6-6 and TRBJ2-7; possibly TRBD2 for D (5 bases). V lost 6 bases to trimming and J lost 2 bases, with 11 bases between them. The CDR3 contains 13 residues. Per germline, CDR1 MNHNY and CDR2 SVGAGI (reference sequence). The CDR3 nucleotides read TGTGCCAGCAGCCGGTCGGAGGCCTACGAGCAGTACTTC. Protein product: CASSRSEAYEQYF.

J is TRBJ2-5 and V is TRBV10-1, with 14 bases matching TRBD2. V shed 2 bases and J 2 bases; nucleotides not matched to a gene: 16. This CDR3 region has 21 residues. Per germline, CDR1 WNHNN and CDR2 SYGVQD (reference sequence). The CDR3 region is CASSETKTRLAGGVAQETQYF. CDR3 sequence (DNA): TGCGCCAGCAGTGAGACCAAAACCCGACTAGCGGGAGGGGTGGCACAAGAGACCCAGTACTTC.

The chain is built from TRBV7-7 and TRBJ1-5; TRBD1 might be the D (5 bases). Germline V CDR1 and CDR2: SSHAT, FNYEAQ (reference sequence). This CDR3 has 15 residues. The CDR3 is CASRNRDESNQPQHF. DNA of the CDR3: TGTGCTAGCCGGAATCGGGACGAGAGCAATCAGCCCCAGCATTTT.

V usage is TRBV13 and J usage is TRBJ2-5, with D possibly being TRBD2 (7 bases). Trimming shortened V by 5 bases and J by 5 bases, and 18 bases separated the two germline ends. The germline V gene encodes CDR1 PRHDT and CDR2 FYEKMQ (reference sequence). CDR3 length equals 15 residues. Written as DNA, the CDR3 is TGTGCCAGCAGCCCTACTCACAGGGAGGGGGAGACCCAGTACTTC. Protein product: CASSPTHREGETQYF.

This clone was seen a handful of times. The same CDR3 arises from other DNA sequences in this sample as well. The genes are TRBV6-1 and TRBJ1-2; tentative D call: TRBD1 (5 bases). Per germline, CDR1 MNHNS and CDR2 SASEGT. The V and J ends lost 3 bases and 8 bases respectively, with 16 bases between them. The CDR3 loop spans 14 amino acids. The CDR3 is CASSETTQGRGYTF. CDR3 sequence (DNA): TGTGCCAGCAGTGAGACTACGCAGGGTCGGGGCTACACCTTC.

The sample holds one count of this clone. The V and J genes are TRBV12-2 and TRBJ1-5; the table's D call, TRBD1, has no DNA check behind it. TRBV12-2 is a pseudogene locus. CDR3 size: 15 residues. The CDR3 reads CASRLARGRNQPQHF. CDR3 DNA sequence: TGTGCAAGTCGCTTAGCCAGGGGTAGGAATCAGCCCCAGCATTTT.

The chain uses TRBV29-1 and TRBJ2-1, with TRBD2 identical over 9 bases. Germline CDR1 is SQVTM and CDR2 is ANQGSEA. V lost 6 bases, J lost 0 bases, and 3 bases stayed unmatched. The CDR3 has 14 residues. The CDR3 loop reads CSVERGVSYNEQFF. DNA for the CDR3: TGCAGCGTGGAGCGGGGGGTCTCCTACAATGAGCAGTTCTTC.

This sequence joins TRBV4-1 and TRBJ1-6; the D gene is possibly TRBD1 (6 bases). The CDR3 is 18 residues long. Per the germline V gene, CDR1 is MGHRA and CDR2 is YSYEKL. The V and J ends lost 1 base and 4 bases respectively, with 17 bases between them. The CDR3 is CASSQVYLGGRYNSPLHF. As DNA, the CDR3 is TGCGCCAGCAGCCAAGTGTATTTGGGGGGCAGATATAATTCACCCCTCCACTTT.

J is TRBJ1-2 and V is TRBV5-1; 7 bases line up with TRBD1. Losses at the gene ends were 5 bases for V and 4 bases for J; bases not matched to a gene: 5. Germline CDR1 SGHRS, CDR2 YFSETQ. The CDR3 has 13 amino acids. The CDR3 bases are TGCGCCAGCAGGCAGGGGGTTGGCTATGGCTACACCTTC. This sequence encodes CASRQGVGYGYTF.

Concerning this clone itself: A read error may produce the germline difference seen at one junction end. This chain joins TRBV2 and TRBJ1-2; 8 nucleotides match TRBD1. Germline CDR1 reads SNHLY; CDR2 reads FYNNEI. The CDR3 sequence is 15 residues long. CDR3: CASREDRGPNYGYTF. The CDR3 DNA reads TGTGCCAGCAGAGAAGACAGGGGTCCTAACTATGGCTACACCTTC.

The CDR3 region has the DNA TGTGCCAGCCACGAGACAGGGCGGGACACCGGGGAGCTGTTTTTT. Its protein product is CASHETGRDTGELFF. The V call is TRBV5-6, the J call TRBJ2-2; TRBD1 matches at 7 bases. Germline CDR1 reads SGHDT; CDR2 reads YYEEEE. Trimming took 7 bases from V and 3 from J; bases not matched to a gene: 9. CDR3 length: 15 amino acids.

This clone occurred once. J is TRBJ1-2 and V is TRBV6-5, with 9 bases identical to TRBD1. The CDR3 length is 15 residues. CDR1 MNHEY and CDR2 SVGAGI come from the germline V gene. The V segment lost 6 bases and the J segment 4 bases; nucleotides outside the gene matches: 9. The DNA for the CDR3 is TGTGCCAGCAGCTACGGACAGGGGCGCCTCTATGGCTACACCTTC. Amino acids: CASSYGQGRLYGYTF.

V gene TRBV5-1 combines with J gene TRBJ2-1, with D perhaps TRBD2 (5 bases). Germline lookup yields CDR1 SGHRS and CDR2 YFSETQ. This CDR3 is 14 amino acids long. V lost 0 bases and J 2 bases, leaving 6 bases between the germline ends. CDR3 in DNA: TGCGCCAGCAGCTTGGCACTAGCCTACAATGAGCAGTTCTTC. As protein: CASSLALAYNEQFF.

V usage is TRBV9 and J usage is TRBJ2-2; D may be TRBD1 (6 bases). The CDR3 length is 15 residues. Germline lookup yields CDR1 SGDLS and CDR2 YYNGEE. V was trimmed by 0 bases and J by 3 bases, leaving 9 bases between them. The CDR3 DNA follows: TGTGCCAGCAGCGTAGGACCAGGGGACACCGGGGAGCTGTTTTTT. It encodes CASSVGPGDTGELFF.

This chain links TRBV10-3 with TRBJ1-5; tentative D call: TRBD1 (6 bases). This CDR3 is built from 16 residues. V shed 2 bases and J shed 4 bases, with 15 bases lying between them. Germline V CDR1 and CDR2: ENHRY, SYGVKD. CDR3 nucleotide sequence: TGTGCCATCAGTGAGAGGGATGGGGGCCAAAATCAGCCCCAGCATTTT. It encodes CAISERDGGQNQPQHF.